Each of the 27 T cell receptor beta chains below was sequenced from the same sample in a study of cytotoxic CD8 clonotypes in ibrutinib-treated CLL. Clones were read by immunoSEQ multiplex PCR, and TCRdb kept only the in-frame ones, dropping some. Of about 40,000 clones in the sample, roughly two thirds were seen once. The sequencing here drew on PBMCs, taken at disease progression, from a patient treated with ibrutinib. All receptors derive from a human donor with chronic lymphocytic leukemia.

This sequence joins TRBV7-9 and TRBJ2-1, with a tentative D call TRBD2 (5 bases). The CDR3 length is 16 residues. The V end lost 5 bases, the J end lost 0 bases, and 14 bases lay between the germline ends. Germline V lookup: CDR1 SEHNR, CDR2 FQNEAQ (reference sequence). The CDR3 loop reads CASSPRTGSSYNEQFF. For the CDR3, the DNA is TGTGCCAGCAGCCCTAGGACGGGGAGCTCCTACAATGAGCAGTTCTTC.

The V call is TRBV2, the J call TRBJ1-5; D unclear. The CDR3 totals 15 residues. Germline assignment: CDR1 SNHLY and CDR2 FYNNEI. Between the trimmed V and J ends, which lost 3 bases and 7 bases, there was a span of 16 bases. The CDR3: CASSDRTGNGQPQHF. The CDR3 DNA follows: TGTGCCAGCAGTGATCGTACGGGAAATGGGCAGCCCCAGCATTTT.

The chain is built from TRBV19 and TRBJ2-1; D unclear. V lost 7 bases and J lost 0, with 25 bases in between. Germline loops: CDR1 LNHDA, CDR2 SQIVND (reference sequence). This CDR3 is 19 amino acids long. This CDR3 is CASTEYGSKPTHSYNEQFF. CDR3 nucleotide sequence: TGTGCCAGTACCGAATACGGGTCTAAGCCCACACACTCCTACAATGAGCAGTTCTTC.

V and J are TRBV28 and TRBJ1-1; maybe TRBD1 (6 bases). CDR3 length: 15 amino acids. CDR1 is MDHEN and CDR2 is SYDVKM in the germline V gene. V gave up 5 bases and J gave up 4 bases, with 17 bases separating them. This CDR3 reads CASSPWGGRGTEAFF. CDR3 DNA: TGTGCCAGCAGTCCGTGGGGGGGGCGCGGCACTGAAGCTTTCTTT.

V is TRBV2 and J is TRBJ1-3, with 12 bases that match TRBD1. This CDR3 region has 16 residues. Trimming removed 5 bases from V and 3 bases from J; junction bases left unmatched: 5. CDR1 is SNHLY, CDR2 FYNNEI, per germline. CDR3 DNA sequence: TGTGCCAGCAGTTCCGGGACAGGGGGCTTTGGAAACACCATATATTTT. This gives the protein CASSSGTGGFGNTIYF.

The V call is TRBV5-6, the J call TRBJ2-7, with 9 bases identical to TRBD1. This CDR3 has 15 residues. J lost 2 bases, V lost 2 bases, and 5 bases had no gene match. Germline V lookup: CDR1 SGHDT, CDR2 YYEEEE. CDR3 loop: CASSLGQGTTYEQYF. The DNA of the CDR3 is TGTGCCAGCAGCTTAGGACAGGGGACGACCTACGAGCAGTACTTC.

The sample holds a few counts of this clone. V is TRBV2 and J is TRBJ2-4, with D perhaps TRBD1 or TRBD2 (5 bases each). The CDR3 consists of 14 residues. Trimming removed 9 bases from V and 8 bases from J, with 20 bases in between. CDR1 and CDR2 (germline): SNHLY, FYNNEI. The chain's CDR3 is CASRDGGFPYIQYF. The CDR3 DNA reads as TGTGCCAGTAGGGACGGAGGATTTCCGTACATTCAGTACTTC.

J is TRBJ1-3 and V is TRBV28, with D possibly being TRBD1 (6 bases). Germline CDR1 and CDR2: MDHEN and SYDVKM. The CDR3 is made up of 15 amino acids. V lost 8 bases and J lost 1, with 15 bases in between. This CDR3 reads CASGGGSVSGNTIYF. DNA for the CDR3: TGTGCCAGCGGGGGCGGGTCGGTGTCTGGAAACACCATATATTTT. The whole variable domain, remainder taken from reference TRBV28 and TRBJ1-3, is DVKVTQSSRYLVKRTGEKVFLECVQDMDHENMFWYRQDPGLGLRLIYFSYDVKMKEKGDIPEGYSVSREKKERFSLILESASTNQTSMYLCASGGGSVSGNTIYFGEGSWLTVV.

This sequence joins TRBV7-2 and TRBJ2-7; D remains ambiguous. Trimming removed 5 bases at V and 5 bases at J, with 10 bases between. Germline CDR1 SGHTA, CDR2 FQGNSA. The CDR3 has 12 residues. CDR3 in amino acids: CASSTQANEQYF. CDR3 in DNA: TGTGCCAGCAGCACCCAGGCCAACGAGCAGTACTTC. The entire variable domain, with the rest obtained from reference TRBV7-2 and TRBJ2-7, is as follows: GAGVSQSPSNKVTEKGKDVELRCDPISGHTALYWYRQSLGQGLEFLIYFQGNSAPDKSGLPSDRFSAERTGGSVSTLTIQRTQQEDSAVYLCASSTQANEQYFGPGTRLTVT.

This clone was recorded only once. The V call is TRBV7-6, the J call TRBJ2-2; tentatively, D is TRBD1 or TRBD2 (6 bases each). V was pared by 3 bases and J by 6 bases, with 17 bases between. Germline V gene data show CDR1 as SGHVS and CDR2 as FNYEAQ. CDR3 length: 16 residues. CDR3 nucleotides: TGTGCCAGCAGCTTCCAAGGGGGGTGGGCGGCCGGGGAGCTGTTTTTT. It codes for CASSFQGGWAAGELFF.

The chain carries TRBV11-2 and TRBJ2-3; 7 positions agree with TRBD1. The V segment lost 5 bases and the J segment 4 bases; nucleotides outside the gene matches: 9. The CDR3 is 15 residues long. Germline CDR1 reads SGHAT; CDR2 reads FQNNGV. CDR3 bases: TGTGCCAGCAGCCGACAGGGAAAAAGAGCAGATACGCAGTATTTT. This sequence encodes CASSRQGKRADTQYF.

DNA of the CDR3: TGTGCCAGCAGCTTATGGACAGGAAAGGGGACTGAAGCTTTCTTT. Protein: CASSLWTGKGTEAFF. This sequence joins TRBV7-9 and TRBJ1-1; 7 bases map to TRBD1. In germline, CDR1 is SEHNR, CDR2 FQNEAQ (reference sequence). The V and J ends lost 2 bases and 5 bases, in that order; junction bases with no gene match: 8. There are 15 residues in the CDR3.

The rearrangement links TRBV19 to TRBJ2-7, with D perhaps TRBD1 or TRBD2 (6 bases each). Germline V lookup: CDR1 LNHDA, CDR2 SQIVND (reference sequence). The ends were cut back, 2 bases at V and 4 bases at J, with 15 bases in the middle. The CDR3 is 15 residues long. CDR3 sequence: CASSISQGGIYEQYF. For the CDR3, the DNA is TGTGCCAGTAGTATATCTCAAGGGGGGATTTACGAGCAGTACTTC.

This chain joins TRBV28 and TRBJ2-1; TRBD2 matches 8 bases. The CDR3 spans 13 residues. The junction had 3 bases not matched to a gene; V was cut back by 6 bases and J by 5 bases. The germline CDR1 and CDR2 sequences are MDHEN and SYDVKM. The chain's CDR3 is CASRSGSHNEQFF. CDR3 in DNA: TGTGCCAGCAGAAGCGGGAGCCACAATGAGCAGTTCTTC.

The V and J genes are TRBV4-1 and TRBJ2-7; a possible D gene is TRBD1 (6 bases). Germline V gene data show CDR1 as MGHRA and CDR2 as YSYEKL. Deletions cut 0 bases from V and 10 bases from J, with 10 bases between. The CDR3 consists of 12 residues. The CDR3 region has the DNA TGCGCCAGCAGCCAAGACAGGGGAATACAGTACTTC. Translated: CASSQDRGIQYF.

J is TRBJ2-1 and V is TRBV27, with no clear D. Germline loops: CDR1 MNHEY, CDR2 SMNVEV (reference sequence). The CDR3 covers 14 residues. The V and J ends lost 6 bases and 3 bases respectively, with 12 bases between them. CDR3 in amino acids: CASSLLLNYNEQFF. CDR3 nucleotides: TGTGCCAGCAGCCTCCTACTTAACTACAATGAGCAGTTCTTC.

V usage is TRBV9 and J usage is TRBJ2-3; D ambiguous. CDR1 SGDLS and CDR2 YYNGEE come from the germline V gene. The CDR3 consists of 16 residues. The V end lost 0 bases, the J end lost 10 bases, and 21 bases lay between the germline ends. The CDR3 spells CASSVAPKVDRVAQYF. CDR3 sequence (DNA): TGTGCCAGCAGCGTAGCCCCGAAGGTAGATAGGGTCGCGCAGTATTTT. Filled out from reference TRBV9 and TRBJ2-3, the complete variable domain reads DSGVTQTPKHLITATGQRVTLRCSPRSGDLSVYWYQQSLDQGLQFLIQYYNGEERAKGNILERFSAQQFPDLHSELNLSSLELGDSALYFCASSVAPKVDRVAQYFGPGTRLTVL.

There are a few counts of this clone. This chain joins TRBV7-6 and TRBJ2-2, with 10 nucleotides matching TRBD2. This CDR3 has 17 amino acids. CDR1 and CDR2 (germline): SGHVS, FNYEAQ. J was trimmed by 5 bases and V by 3 bases; bases with no gene match: 9. The CDR3 nucleotides read TGTGCCAGCAGCTTGGAACCTAGCGGGGGCACTACCGGGGAGCTGTTTTTT. Its translation: CASSLEPSGGTTGELFF.

The rearrangement links TRBV4-1 to TRBJ1-2; D is possibly TRBD1 (5 bases). Germline V gives CDR1 MGHRA, CDR2 YSYEKL. With 5 bases removed from V and 4 bases from J, the gap between germline ends came to 14 bases. This CDR3 spans 14 amino acids. The DNA of the CDR3 is TGCGCCAGCAGCTTAGGGACCGCGCCCTATGGCTACACCTTC. It codes for CASSLGTAPYGYTF.

This chain links TRBV30 with TRBJ2-5; D is unresolved. Looked up from germline, CDR1 is GTSNPN and CDR2 is SVGIG (reference sequence). The germline V and J ends were trimmed by 0 bases and 5 bases, with 10 bases remaining between them. The CDR3 sequence is 13 residues long. The CDR3 is CAWSVQRKETQYF. CDR3 nucleotide sequence: TGTGCCTGGAGTGTACAGCGTAAGGAGACCCAGTACTTC. The full variable domain, in which reference TRBV30 and TRBJ2-5 provide the parts outside the CDR3, is SQTIHQWPATLVQPVGSPLSLECTVEGTSNPNLYWYRQAAGRGLQLLFYSVGIGQISSEVPQNLSASRPQDRQFILSSKKLLLSDSGFYLCAWSVQRKETQYFGPGTRLLVL.

Only a few counts were recorded for this clone. V usage is TRBV19 and J usage is TRBJ2-2, with TRBD2 matching 11 bases. Trimming cost V 6 bases and J 6 bases; bases outside gene matches: 15. Germline V gene lookup returns CDR1 LNHDA and CDR2 SQIVND (reference sequence). This CDR3 spans 18 amino acids. The CDR3 here is CASSTTPGLAVGPGELFF. The CDR3 coding sequence is TGTGCCAGTAGCACAACCCCGGGACTAGCGGTTGGTCCCGGGGAGCTGTTTTTT.

The genes are TRBV11-2 and TRBJ2-7, with D tentatively TRBD1 (5 bases). With 1 base removed from V and 2 bases from J, the gap between germline ends came to 9 bases. CDR3 length equals 14 residues. Looked up from germline, CDR1 is SGHAT and CDR2 is FQNNGV. The CDR3 DNA reads TGTGCCAGCAGCTTAGCCAGGGTAACCTACGAGCAGTACTTC. Residues: CASSLARVTYEQYF.

The V call is TRBV6-1, the J call TRBJ2-7; TRBD1 might be the D (6 bases). The CDR3 contains 10 residues. Deletions cut 8 bases from V and 6 bases from J, with 8 bases between. The V gene's germline CDR1 is MNHNS and CDR2 SASEGT. Here the CDR3 DNA reads TGTGCCAGCGGGGGCATCGAGCAGTACTTC. It translates to CASGGIEQYF.

The chain employs TRBV28 and TRBJ2-5; no clear D. V dropped 2 bases and J dropped 4 bases, with 11 bases sitting between them. The CDR3 sequence is 14 residues long. Looked up from germline, CDR1 is MDHEN and CDR2 is SYDVKM. The CDR3 here is CASSLGSAPETQYF. The CDR3 DNA sequence: TGTGCCAGCAGTTTAGGGTCGGCTCCAGAGACCCAGTACTTC.

V usage is TRBV15 and J usage is TRBJ2-7; D not resolved. Germline assignment: CDR1 LNHNV and CDR2 YYDKDF (reference sequence). The CDR3 sequence is 14 residues long. The germline V and J ends were trimmed by 4 bases and 1 base, with 11 bases remaining between them. CDR3 in DNA: TGTGCCACCAGCACCAGCGACACGTCCTACGAGCAGTACTTC. Protein sequence: CATSTSDTSYEQYF.

In this sample, this clone turned up once. The V and J genes are TRBV5-4 and TRBJ2-4; 13 nucleotides align to TRBD2. V trimming: 3 bases; J trimming: 9 bases; junction bases outside the gene matches: 9. CDR1 and CDR2 from the germline V gene are SGHNT and YYREEE (reference sequence). The CDR3 has 16 amino acids. The CDR3 DNA follows: TGTGCCAGCAGCTCCGGGACTAGCGGGGTCTGGTCCATTCAGTACTTC. Its translation: CASSSGTSGVWSIQYF.

The rearrangement uses TRBV11-3 and TRBJ1-1; unclear D gene. CDR3 size: 14 residues. Between the trimmed V and J ends, which lost 0 bases and 0 bases, there was a span of 5 bases. Germline V CDR1 and CDR2: SGHNT, YENEEA. The CDR3 protein is CASSLDGVNTEAFF. The CDR3 DNA is TGTGCCAGCAGCTTAGATGGAGTGAACACTGAAGCTTTCTTT.